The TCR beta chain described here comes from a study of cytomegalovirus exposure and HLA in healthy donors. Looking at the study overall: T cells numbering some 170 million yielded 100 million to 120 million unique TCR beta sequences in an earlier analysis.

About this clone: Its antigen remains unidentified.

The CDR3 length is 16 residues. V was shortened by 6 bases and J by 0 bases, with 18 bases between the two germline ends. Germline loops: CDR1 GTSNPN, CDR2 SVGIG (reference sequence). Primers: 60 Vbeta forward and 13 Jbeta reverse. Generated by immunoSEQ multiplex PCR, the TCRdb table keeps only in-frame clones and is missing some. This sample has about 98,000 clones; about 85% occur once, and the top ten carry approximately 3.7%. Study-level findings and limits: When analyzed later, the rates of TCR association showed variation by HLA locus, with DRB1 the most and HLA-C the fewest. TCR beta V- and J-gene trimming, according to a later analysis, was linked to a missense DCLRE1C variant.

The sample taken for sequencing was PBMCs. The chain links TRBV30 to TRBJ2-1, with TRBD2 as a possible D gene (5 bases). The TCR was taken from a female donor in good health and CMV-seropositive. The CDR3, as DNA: TGTGCCTGCACCACTGGACTGGCAAGCTCCTACAATGAGCAGTTCTTC. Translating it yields CACTTGLASSYNEQFF. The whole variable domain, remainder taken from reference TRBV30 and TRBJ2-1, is SQTIHQWPATLVQPVGSPLSLECTVEGTSNPNLYWYRQAAGRGLQLLFYSVGIGQISSEVPQNLSASRPQDRQFILSSKKLLLSDSGFYLCACTTGLASSYNEQFFGPGTRLTVL.